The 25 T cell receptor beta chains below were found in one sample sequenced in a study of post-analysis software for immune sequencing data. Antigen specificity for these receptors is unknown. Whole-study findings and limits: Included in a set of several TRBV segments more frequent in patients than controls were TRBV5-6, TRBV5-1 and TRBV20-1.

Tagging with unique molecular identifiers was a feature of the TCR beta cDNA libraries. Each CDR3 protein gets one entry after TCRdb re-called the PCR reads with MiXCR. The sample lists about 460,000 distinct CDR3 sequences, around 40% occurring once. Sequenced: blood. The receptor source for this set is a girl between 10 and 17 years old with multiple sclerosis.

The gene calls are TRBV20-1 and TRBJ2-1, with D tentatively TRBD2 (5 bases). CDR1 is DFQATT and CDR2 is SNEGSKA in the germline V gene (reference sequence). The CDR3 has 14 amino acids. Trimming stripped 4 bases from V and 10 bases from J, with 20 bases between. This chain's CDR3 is CSANPRRPVGEQFF. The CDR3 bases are TGCAGTGCTAATCCGCGGAGGCCGGTCGGGGAGCAGTTCTTC.

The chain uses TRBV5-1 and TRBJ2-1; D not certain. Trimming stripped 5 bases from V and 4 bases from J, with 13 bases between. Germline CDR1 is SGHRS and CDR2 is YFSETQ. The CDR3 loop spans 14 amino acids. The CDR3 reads CASRSDGSYNEQFF. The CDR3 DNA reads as TGCGCCAGCAGATCAGACGGATCTTACAATGAGCAGTTCTTC.

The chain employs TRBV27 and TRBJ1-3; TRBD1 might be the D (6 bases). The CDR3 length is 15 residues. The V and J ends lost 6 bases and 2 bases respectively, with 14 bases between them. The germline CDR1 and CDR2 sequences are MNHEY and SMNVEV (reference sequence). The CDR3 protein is CASRLRRGTGNTIYF. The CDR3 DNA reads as TGTGCCAGCAGGTTGAGGAGGGGGACTGGAAACACCATATATTTT.

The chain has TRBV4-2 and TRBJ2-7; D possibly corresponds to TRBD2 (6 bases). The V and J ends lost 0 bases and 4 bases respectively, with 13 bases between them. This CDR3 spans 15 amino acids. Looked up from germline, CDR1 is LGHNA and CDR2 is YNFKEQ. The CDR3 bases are TGTGCCAGCAGCCAAGATGGACTAAGGGATTACGAGCAGTACTTC. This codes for CASSQDGLRDYEQYF.

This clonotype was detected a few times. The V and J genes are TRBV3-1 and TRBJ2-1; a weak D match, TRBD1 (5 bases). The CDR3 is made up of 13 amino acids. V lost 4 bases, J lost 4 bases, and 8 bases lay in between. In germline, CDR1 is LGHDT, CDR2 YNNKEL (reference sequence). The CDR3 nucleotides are TGTGCCAGCAGCCCAGACAGTTACAATGAGCAGTTCTTC. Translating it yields CASSPDSYNEQFF.

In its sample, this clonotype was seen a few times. CDR3 bases: TGCAGCGCCGGGACAGGGAACACTGAAGCTTTCTTT. Translated, it gives CSAGTGNTEAFF. The chain couples TRBV29-1 to TRBJ1-1; 8 nucleotides match TRBD1. J was trimmed by 1 base and V by 7 bases; bases with no gene match: 2. CDR1 is SQVTM and CDR2 is ANQGSEA in the germline V gene. The CDR3 runs to 12 residues. Full variable domain (rest looked up from reference TRBV29-1 and TRBJ1-1): SAVISQKPSRDICQRGTSLTIQCQVDSQVTMMFWYRQQPGQSLTLIATANQGSEATYESGFVIDKFPISRPNLTFSTLTVSNMSPEDSSIYLCSAGTGNTEAFFGQGTRLTVV.

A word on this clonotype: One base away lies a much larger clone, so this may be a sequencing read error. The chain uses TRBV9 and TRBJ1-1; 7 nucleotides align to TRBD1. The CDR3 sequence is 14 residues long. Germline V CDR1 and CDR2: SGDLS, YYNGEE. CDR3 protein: CASRVVDRVTEAFF. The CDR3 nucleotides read TGTGCCAGCCGCGTCGTTGACAGGGTCACTGAAGCTTTCTTT.

CDR3 amino acids: CATSRDLDQETQYF. In DNA, the CDR3 is TGTGCCACCAGCAGAGACTTGGACCAAGAGACCCAGTACTTC. The J gene is TRBJ2-5, the V gene TRBV15; D is ambiguous. This CDR3 has 14 amino acids. Germline CDR1 is LNHNV and CDR2 is YYDKDF (reference sequence). V was pared by 0 bases and J by 0 bases, with 5 bases between.

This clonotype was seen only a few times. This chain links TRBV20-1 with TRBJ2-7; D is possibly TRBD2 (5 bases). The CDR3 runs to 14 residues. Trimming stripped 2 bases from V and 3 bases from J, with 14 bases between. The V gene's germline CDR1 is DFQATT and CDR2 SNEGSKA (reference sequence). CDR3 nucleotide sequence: TGCAGTGCTAGATATTGGAGCGGAAACTACGAGCAGTACTTC. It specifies CSARYWSGNYEQYF.

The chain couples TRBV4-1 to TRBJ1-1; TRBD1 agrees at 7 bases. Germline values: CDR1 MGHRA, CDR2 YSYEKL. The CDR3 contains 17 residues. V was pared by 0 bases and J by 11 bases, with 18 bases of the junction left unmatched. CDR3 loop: CASSQDNHAAGGRGAFF. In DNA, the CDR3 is TGCGCCAGCAGCCAAGATAATCATGCGGCTGGAGGCAGGGGGGCTTTCTTT.

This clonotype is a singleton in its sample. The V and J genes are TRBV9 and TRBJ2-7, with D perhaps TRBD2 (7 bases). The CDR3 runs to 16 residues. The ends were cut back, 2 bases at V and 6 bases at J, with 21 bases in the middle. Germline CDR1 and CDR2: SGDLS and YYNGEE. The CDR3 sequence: CASSVGAAGDPLEQYF. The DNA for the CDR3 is TGTGCCAGCAGCGTGGGGGCGGCGGGAGACCCTCTCGAGCAGTACTTC.

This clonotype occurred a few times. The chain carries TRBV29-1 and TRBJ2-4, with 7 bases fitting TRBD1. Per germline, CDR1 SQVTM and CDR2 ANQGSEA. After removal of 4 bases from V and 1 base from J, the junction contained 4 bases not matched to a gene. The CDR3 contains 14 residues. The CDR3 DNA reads TGCAGCGTTGGGCCAGGGGGTGCCAAAAACATTCAGTACTTC. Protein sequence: CSVGPGGAKNIQYF.

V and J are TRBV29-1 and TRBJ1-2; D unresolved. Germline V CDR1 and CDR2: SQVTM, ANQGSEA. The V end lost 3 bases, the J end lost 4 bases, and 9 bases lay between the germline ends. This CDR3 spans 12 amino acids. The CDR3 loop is CSVDGGFYGYTF. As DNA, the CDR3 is TGCAGCGTTGACGGAGGATTCTATGGCTACACCTTC.

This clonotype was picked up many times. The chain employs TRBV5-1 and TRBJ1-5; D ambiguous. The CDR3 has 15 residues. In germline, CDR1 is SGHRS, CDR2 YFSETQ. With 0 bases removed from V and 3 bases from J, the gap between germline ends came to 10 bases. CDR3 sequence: CASSLDGQPNQPQHF. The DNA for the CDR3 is TGCGCCAGCAGCTTGGATGGGCAGCCCAATCAGCCCCAGCATTTT.

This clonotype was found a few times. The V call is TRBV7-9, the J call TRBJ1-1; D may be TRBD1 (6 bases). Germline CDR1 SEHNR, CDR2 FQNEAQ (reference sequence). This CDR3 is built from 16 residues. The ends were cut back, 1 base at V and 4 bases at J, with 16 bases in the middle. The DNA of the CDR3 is TGTGCCAGCAGCTTAGGTGCAGGGGTCGGGACCACTGAAGCTTTCTTT. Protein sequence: CASSLGAGVGTTEAFF.

The CDR3 nucleotides are TGCAGCCCCGTGGAGGGGGGTGAGCAGTTCTTC. It encodes CSPVEGGEQFF. The rearrangement uses TRBV29-1 and TRBJ2-1, with D possibly called TRBD1 or TRBD2 (6 bases each). The CDR3 sequence is 11 residues long. The V end lost 8 bases, the J end lost 9 bases, and 14 bases lay between the germline ends. From germline, CDR1 is SQVTM and CDR2 ANQGSEA.

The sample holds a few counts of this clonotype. The CDR3 nucleotides read TGCGCCAGCAGCCAGACACTAGCGGGAGGGGCCCACGAGCAGTACTTC. Translating it yields CASSQTLAGGAHEQYF. This chain connects TRBV5-1 to TRBJ2-7, with 13 nucleotides matching TRBD2. The V gene's germline CDR1 is SGHRS and CDR2 YFSETQ. V lost 4 bases and J lost 5; bases outside the gene matches: 9. The CDR3 is 16 amino acids.

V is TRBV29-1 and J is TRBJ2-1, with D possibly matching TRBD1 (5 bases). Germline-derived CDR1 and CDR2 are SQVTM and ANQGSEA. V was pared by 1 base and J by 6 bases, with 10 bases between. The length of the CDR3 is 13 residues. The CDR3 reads CSVEGSGPNEQFF. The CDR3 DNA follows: TGCAGCGTTGAAGGATCAGGGCCCAATGAGCAGTTCTTC.

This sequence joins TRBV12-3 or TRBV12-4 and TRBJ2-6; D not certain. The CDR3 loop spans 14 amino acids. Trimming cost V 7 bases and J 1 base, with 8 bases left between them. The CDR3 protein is CASTARSGANVLTF. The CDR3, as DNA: TGTGCCAGCACCGCCAGGTCTGGGGCCAACGTCCTGACTTTC.

The CDR3 sequence is CSASPPAGSSYNEQFF. The CDR3 nucleotides read TGCAGTGCTAGTCCCCCAGCGGGGAGCTCCTACAATGAGCAGTTCTTC. The rearrangement links TRBV20-1 to TRBJ2-1, with 7 positions matching TRBD2. CDR1 DFQATT and CDR2 SNEGSKA come from the germline V gene (reference sequence). Losses at the gene ends were 3 bases for V and 0 bases for J; bases not matched to a gene: 8. CDR3 length equals 16 residues.

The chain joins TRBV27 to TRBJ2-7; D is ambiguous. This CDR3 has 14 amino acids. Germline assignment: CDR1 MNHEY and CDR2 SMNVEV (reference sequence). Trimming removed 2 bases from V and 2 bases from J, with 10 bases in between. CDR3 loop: CASSLVGETYEQYF. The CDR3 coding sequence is TGTGCCAGCAGTTTAGTTGGGGAAACCTACGAGCAGTACTTC.

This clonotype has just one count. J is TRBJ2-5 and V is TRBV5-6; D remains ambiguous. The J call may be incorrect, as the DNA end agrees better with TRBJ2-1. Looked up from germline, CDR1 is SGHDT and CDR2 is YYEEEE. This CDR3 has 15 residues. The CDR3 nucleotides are TGTGCCAGCAGCCTGACGCCAACTACCCAAGAGACCCAGTTCTTC. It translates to CASSLTPTTQETQFF.

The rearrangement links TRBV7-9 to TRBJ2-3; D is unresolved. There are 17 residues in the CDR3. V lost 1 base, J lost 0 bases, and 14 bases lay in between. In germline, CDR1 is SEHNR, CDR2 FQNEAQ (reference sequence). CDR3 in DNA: TGTGCCAGCAGCTTAGTCCCGGGCGGACCTAGCACAGATACGCAGTATTTT. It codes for CASSLVPGGPSTDTQYF. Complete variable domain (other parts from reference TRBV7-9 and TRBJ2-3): DTGVSQNPRHKITKRGQNVTFRCDPISEHNRLYWYRQTLGQGPEFLTYFQNEAQLEKSRLLSDRFSAERPKGSFSTLEIQRTEQGDSAMYLCASSLVPGGPSTDTQYFGPGTRLTVL.

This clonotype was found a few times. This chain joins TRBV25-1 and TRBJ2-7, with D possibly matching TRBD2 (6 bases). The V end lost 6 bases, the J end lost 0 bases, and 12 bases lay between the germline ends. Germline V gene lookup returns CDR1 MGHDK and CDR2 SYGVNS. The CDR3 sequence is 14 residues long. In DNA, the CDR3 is TGTGCCAGCAGGGGACTCAAGAACTCCTACGAGCAGTACTTC. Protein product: CASRGLKNSYEQYF.

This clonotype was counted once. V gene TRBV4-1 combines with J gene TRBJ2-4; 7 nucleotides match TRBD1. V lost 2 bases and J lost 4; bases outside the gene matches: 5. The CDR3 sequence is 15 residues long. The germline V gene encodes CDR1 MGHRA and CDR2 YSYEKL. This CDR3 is CASSQTGQVKNIQYF. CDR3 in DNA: TGCGCCAGCAGCCAAACAGGACAGGTGAAAAACATTCAGTACTTC.